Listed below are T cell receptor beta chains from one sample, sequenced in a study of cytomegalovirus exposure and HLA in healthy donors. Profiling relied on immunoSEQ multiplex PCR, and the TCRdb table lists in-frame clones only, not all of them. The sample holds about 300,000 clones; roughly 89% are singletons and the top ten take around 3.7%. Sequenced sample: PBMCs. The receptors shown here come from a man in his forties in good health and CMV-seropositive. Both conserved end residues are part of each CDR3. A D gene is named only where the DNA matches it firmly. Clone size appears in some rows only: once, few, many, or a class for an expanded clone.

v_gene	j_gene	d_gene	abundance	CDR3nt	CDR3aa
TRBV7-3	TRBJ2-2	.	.	TGTGCCAGCAGCCAACTGGGCTCCGGGGAGCTGTTTTTT	CASSQLGSGELFF
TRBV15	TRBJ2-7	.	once	TGTGCCACCAGCAGGGAGAGATCCTACTACGAGCAGTACTTC	CATSRERSYYEQYF
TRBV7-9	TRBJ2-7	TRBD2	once	TGTGCCAGCAGCCCCGGGACTACCCCCGAGCAGTACTTC	CASSPGTTPEQYF
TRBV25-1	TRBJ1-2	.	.	TGTGCCAGCAGTGAAGGCAGGGGTGGCTATGGCTACACCTTC	CASSEGRGGYGYTF
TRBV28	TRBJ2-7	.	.	TGTGCCAGCAGTTTATCAGGACAGTTAAACTACGAGCAGTACTTC	CASSLSGQLNYEQYF
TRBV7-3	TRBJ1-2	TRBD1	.	TGTGCCAGCAGCTCCTCTCCTGGACAGGGGGGCTACACCTTC	CASSSSPGQGGYTF
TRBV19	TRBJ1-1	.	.	TGTGCCAGTAGGCCACGGGGGGTATCTAACACTGAAGCTTTCTTT	CASRPRGVSNTEAFF
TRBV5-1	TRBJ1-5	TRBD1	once	TGCGCCAGCAGACAGGGGATGGATCAGCCCCAGCATTTT	CASRQGMDQPQHF
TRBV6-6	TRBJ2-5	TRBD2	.	TGTGCCAGCAGTTCGCGGGGGAGCGAGACCCAGTACTTC	CASSSRGSETQYF
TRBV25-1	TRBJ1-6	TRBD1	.	TGTGCCAGCGAACTGACAGGGTGGAATTCACCCCTCCACTTT	CASELTGWNSPLHF
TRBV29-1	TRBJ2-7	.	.	TGCAGCGCTCTAGATTCGGAGTCCTACGAGCAGTACTTC	CSALDSESYEQYF
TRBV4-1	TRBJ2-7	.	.	TGCGCCAGCAGCCAAGATATGGACTCCGGGCTCTACGAGCAGTACTTC	CASSQDMDSGLYEQYF
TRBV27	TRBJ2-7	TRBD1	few	TGTGCCAGCAGTCCCCAGGGACAGTCCTACGAGCAGTACTTC	CASSPQGQSYEQYF
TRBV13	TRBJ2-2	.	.	TGTGCCAGCATGGGGGGGCCCGGGGAGCTGTTTTTT	CASMGGPGELFF
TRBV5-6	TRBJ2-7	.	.	TGTGCCAGCAGCTTAGGAGCGGGACAAGACGAGCAGTACTTC	CASSLGAGQDEQYF
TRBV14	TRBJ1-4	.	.	TGTGCCAGCAGCCAAATGCGAGGGGAAAAACTGTTTTTT	CASSQMRGEKLFF
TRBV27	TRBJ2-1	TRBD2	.	TGTGCCAGCAGTGTAACTAGCGGGAGGCCGAATGAGCAGTTCTTC	CASSVTSGRPNEQFF
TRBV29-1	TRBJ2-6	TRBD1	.	TGCAGCGTTTCTAGGACAGGGGGGACCGGTGGGGCCAACGTCCTGACTTTC	CSVSRTGGTGGANVLTF
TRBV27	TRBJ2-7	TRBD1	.	TGTGCCAGCAGTAGGACAGGGCCTACCTACGAGCAGTACTTC	CASSRTGPTYEQYF
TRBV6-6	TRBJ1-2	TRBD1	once	TGTGCCAGCAGTTACGTAGGGACAGTCACTGGCTACACCTTC	CASSYVGTVTGYTF
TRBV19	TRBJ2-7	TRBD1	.	TGTGCCAGTAGTCCCCGACAGGGCCGAGATTTGGTGGATGAGCAGTACTTC	CASSPRQGRDLVDEQYF
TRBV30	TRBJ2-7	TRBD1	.	TGTGCCTGGAGTGGGGGACAGGGGGCGGTCGAGCAGTACTTC	CAWSGGQGAVEQYF